The T cell receptor (beta chain) described here comes from a study of somatic mutations in cytotoxic T cells in rheumatoid arthritis. Study at large: It was right after diagnosis, before any treatment, that patient blood (30 ml EDTA) was drawn.

V shed 7 bases, J shed 5 bases, and the junction held 6 bases outside the gene matches. The germline CDR1 and CDR2 sequences are SQVTM and ANQGSEA. CDR3 length: 14 residues. Sequencing used immunoSEQ multiplex PCR; TCRdb keeps in-frame clones, though not all of them. Seen here are 10,000 to 13,000 clones, 65% to 80% observed once, and the top ten hold almost 35%. The clonotype was recovered from an adult with rheumatoid arthritis. V usage is TRBV29-1 and J usage is TRBJ2-1, with 12 bases aligning to TRBD2. Material: CD8+ T cells sorted from blood. The CDR3 nucleotides read TGCAGCGCTGCAAGGACTAGCGGGAACAATGAGCAGTTCTTC. Encoded protein: CSAARTSGNNEQFF.